The T cell receptor beta chain described here comes from a study of T cell responses to AZD1222 COVID-19 vaccine. The method was immunoSEQ multiplex PCR; TCRdb's version includes in-frame clones alone and lacks a portion of them. The table lists about 180,000 clones, about 91% of them singletons, with 11% in the top ten. Second-dose groups at about 4 or about 12 weeks were pooled. Findings and limits, study-wide: Spike-specific TCR breadth rose after two AZD1222 doses, and depth rose as well. At baseline, seropositivity was found in only a handful of AZD1222 recipients. In a largely white British group with more females than males, clonal diversity was possibly underestimated.

V lost 5 bases and J 0 bases, leaving 18 bases between the germline ends. Germline CDR1 and CDR2: SGHDT and YYEEEE. The length of the CDR3 is 16 residues. Turning to this clone: Its target is not known.

The chain employs TRBV5-6 and TRBJ2-7, with D unclear. Material: peripheral blood, obtained 28 days after the second AZD1222 dose. This TCR derives from an adult who received the AZD1222 COVID-19 vaccine. CDR3 sequence: CASRSTWTASSYEQYF. For the CDR3, the DNA is TGTGCCAGCAGAAGTACTTGGACGGCCAGCTCCTACGAGCAGTACTTC.